Following are 15 T cell receptor beta chains from one sample sequenced in a study of OX40 agonist ivuxolimab in advanced cancers. The method was immunoSEQ multiplex PCR; TCRdb's version includes in-frame clones alone and lacks a portion of them. The table shows 11,000 or so clones, with about 86% occurring only once. This specimen consisted of CD4+ or CD8+ T cells sorted from blood, obtained in a trial of the OX40 agonist ivuxolimab. These receptors all stem from an adult with an advanced solid tumor such as melanoma, head and neck, liver or kidney cancer.

The chain recombines TRBV5-1 with TRBJ2-1; TRBD2 aligns across 9 bases. Germline assignment: CDR1 SGHRS and CDR2 YFSETQ. The CDR3 is 16 residues long. Trimming removed 0 bases from V and 4 bases from J; junction bases left unmatched: 5. This CDR3 reads CASSLAGAGGYNEQFF. As DNA, the CDR3 is TGCGCCAGCAGCTTGGCCGGAGCGGGGGGATACAATGAGCAGTTCTTC.

This chain uses TRBV2 with TRBJ1-1, with D uncertain. The length of the CDR3 is 13 residues. Germline CDR1 and CDR2: SNHLY and FYNNEI. V lost 3 bases and J 1 base, leaving 6 bases between the germline ends. The DNA of the CDR3 is TGTGCCAGCAGTGATTCCGGGAACACTGAAGCTTTCTTT. It translates to CASSDSGNTEAFF.

The chain carries TRBV6-5 and TRBJ2-7, with D possibly matching TRBD1 (5 bases). The V and J ends lost 10 bases and 2 bases respectively, with 21 bases between them. Germline-derived CDR1 and CDR2 are MNHEY and SVGAGI. The CDR3 sequence is 15 residues long. The CDR3 DNA sequence: TGTGCCACCCGTGATCTAGGACAAGAAACCTACGAGCAGTACTTC. Amino acids: CATRDLGQETYEQYF.

The table lists this clone with a few counts. The chain is built from TRBV7-9 and TRBJ2-2; D gene ambiguous. V shed 4 bases and J shed 6 bases, with 12 bases lying between them. This CDR3 region has 14 residues. Germline-derived CDR1 and CDR2 are SEHNR and FQNEAQ (reference sequence). CDR3: CASSWQMIPGELFF. The CDR3 nucleotides read TGTGCCAGCAGCTGGCAGATGATCCCCGGGGAGCTGTTTTTT.

The CDR3 protein is CASRHTGGLDEQYF. For the CDR3, the DNA is TGTGCCAGCAGGCATACGGGGGGGCTCGACGAGCAGTACTTC. V gene TRBV7-9 combines with J gene TRBJ2-7; 8 nucleotides match TRBD2. V shed 6 bases, J shed 5 bases, and the junction held 9 bases outside the gene matches. The germline V gene encodes CDR1 SEHNR and CDR2 FQNEAQ (reference sequence). The CDR3 length is 14 residues.

V gene TRBV5-6 combines with J gene TRBJ2-7; possible D gene TRBD2, 7 bases. This CDR3 is 12 amino acids long. Deletions cut 3 bases from V and 6 bases from J, with 10 bases between. Germline V gene sequence: CDR1 SGHDT, CDR2 YYEEEE. As DNA, the CDR3 is TGTGCCAGCAGCTGGGGAGGGGGCGAGCAGTACTTC. This encodes CASSWGGGEQYF.

Points on this clone: Other DNA sequences of this sample code for an identical CDR3. The chain carries TRBV11-2 and TRBJ2-1, with D hard to call. V lost 7 bases and J 4 bases, leaving 8 bases between the germline ends. CDR1 is SGHAT and CDR2 is FQNNGV in the germline V gene. The CDR3 is 12 amino acids. This CDR3 is CASMGGYNEQFF. DNA for the CDR3: TGTGCCAGCATGGGCGGATACAATGAGCAGTTCTTC.

The rearrangement links TRBV11-2 to TRBJ2-1; TRBD1 aligns across 8 bases. The CDR3 totals 15 residues. Per the germline V gene, CDR1 is SGHAT and CDR2 is FQNNGV. V dropped 3 bases and J dropped 0; count of bases not matched to a gene: 1. As DNA, the CDR3 is TGTGCCAGCAGCTTTACAGGGGGCTCCTACAATGAGCAGTTCTTC. Amino acid sequence: CASSFTGGSYNEQFF.

V is TRBV5-1 and J is TRBJ2-1; 7 positions agree with TRBD2. The CDR3 is 13 amino acids. Germline V gene data show CDR1 as SGHRS and CDR2 as YFSETQ. V lost 4 bases and J lost 7; bases outside the gene matches: 5. The CDR3 region has the DNA TGCGCCAGCAGCCCCGGGGGGAGTAATGAGCAGTTCTTC. Protein sequence: CASSPGGSNEQFF.

The rearrangement links TRBV6-5 to TRBJ1-6; 8 positions match TRBD1. V trimming: 2 bases; J trimming: 10 bases; junction bases outside the gene matches: 7. Germline V gene data show CDR1 as MNHEY and CDR2 as SVGAGI. CDR3 length: 15 amino acids. The CDR3 region is CASSYTQGGSSPLHF. The CDR3 DNA reads as TGTGCCAGCAGTTACACACAGGGGGGCAGCTCACCCCTCCACTTT.

The sample holds one count of this clone. The gene calls are TRBV28 and TRBJ2-3, with D hard to call. Per germline, CDR1 MDHEN and CDR2 SYDVKM. Deletions cut 2 bases from V and 0 bases from J, with 6 bases between. The CDR3 extends over 14 amino acids. DNA of the CDR3: TGTGCCAGCAGTTTAACGGTTAGCACAGATACGCAGTATTTT. Encoded protein: CASSLTVSTDTQYF.

The rearrangement joins TRBV9 to TRBJ2-5, with 9 positions matching TRBD1. J gave up 4 bases and V 2 bases, and 6 bases lay outside the gene matches. Germline lookup yields CDR1 SGDLS and CDR2 YYNGEE. The CDR3 contains 15 residues. CDR3: CASSVTGTGSETQYF. DNA for the CDR3: TGTGCCAGCAGCGTCACCGGGACAGGGTCAGAGACCCAGTACTTC.

The chain joins TRBV7-8 to TRBJ1-4; TRBD1 aligns across 11 bases. This CDR3 spans 17 amino acids. Germline CDR1 is SGHVS and CDR2 is FQNEAQ. V lost 5 bases and J lost 7; bases outside the gene matches: 12. CDR3 nucleotide sequence: TGTGCCAGCAGCCTACTACCTTGGGGACAGGGGGTTGAAAAACTGTTTTTT. It is translated as CASSLLPWGQGVEKLFF.

The chain employs TRBV10-3 and TRBJ1-5; no definite D call. Germline assignment: CDR1 ENHRY and CDR2 SYGVKD. The V and J ends lost 3 bases and 1 base respectively, with 13 bases between them. This CDR3 comprises 16 residues. CDR3 coding DNA: TGTGCCATCAGTGACCGGGAACCAGCGAGCAATCAGCCCCAGCATTTT. It is translated as CAISDREPASNQPQHF.

The J gene is TRBJ1-3, the V gene TRBV30, with unresolved D. Trimming pared 5 bases from V and 0 bases from J, leaving 8 bases between. The CDR3 consists of 13 residues. Germline V gene sequence: CDR1 GTSNPN, CDR2 SVGIG (reference sequence). CDR3 bases: TGTGCCTGGGATATATACTCTGGAAACACCATATATTTT. It translates to CAWDIYSGNTIYF.